The 29 T cell receptor beta chains below all came from one sample that was sequenced in a study of blood T cell repertoires in COVID-19. TCRdb's copy holds only in-frame clones and misses some; the assay was immunoSEQ multiplex PCR. The data show some 200,000 clones, about 90% seen once. Sequences were obtained from peripheral blood. The receptors derive from a woman between 55 and 75 years old with COVID-19, enrolled during active disease.

The chain combines TRBV4-2 with TRBJ1-5; D gene unclear. Trimming pared 0 bases from V and 5 bases from J, leaving 5 bases between. There are 13 residues in the CDR3. CDR1 is LGHNA and CDR2 is YNFKEQ in the germline V gene. The CDR3 region has the DNA TGTGCCAGCAGCCAAGATCGCGATCAGCCCCAGCATTTT. It is translated as CASSQDRDQPQHF.

The chain carries TRBV5-1 and TRBJ1-1, with D maybe TRBD1 (5 bases). V was clipped by 0 bases and J by 5 bases, with 11 bases between them. Germline values: CDR1 SGHRS, CDR2 YFSETQ. The CDR3 loop spans 14 amino acids. This chain's CDR3 is CASSLGAGLTEAFF. The CDR3 coding sequence is TGCGCCAGCAGCTTGGGGGCAGGGCTAACTGAAGCTTTCTTT.

This chain joins TRBV3-1 (or the pseudogene TRBV3-2) and TRBJ2-3; D ambiguous. This CDR3 comprises 15 residues. Per the germline V gene, CDR1 is LGHDT and CDR2 is YNNKEL (reference sequence). Trimming took 3 bases from V and 1 from J, leaving 11 bases between them. CDR3 nucleotide sequence: TGTGCCAGCAGCCAGGGCGTCGTTGGCACAGATACGCAGTATTTT. Its translation: CASSQGVVGTDTQYF.

This chain joins TRBV15 and TRBJ1-1; D might be TRBD1 (5 bases). The CDR3 runs to 14 residues. CDR1 is LNHNV and CDR2 is YYDKDF in the germline V gene (reference sequence). The V end was cut by 3 bases, the J end by 3 bases, with 11 bases between. CDR3 protein: CATSSGRVHTEAFF. CDR3 bases: TGTGCCACCAGCAGTGGCAGGGTGCACACTGAAGCTTTCTTT.

This rearrangement joins TRBV5-1 to TRBJ2-3; the D is unclear. The length of the CDR3 is 14 residues. Per the germline V gene, CDR1 is SGHRS and CDR2 is YFSETQ. Trimming removed 4 bases at V and 0 bases at J, with 9 bases between. The CDR3 DNA reads TGCGCCAGCAGCCCCCAGACTAGCACAGATACGCAGTATTTT. Its translation is CASSPQTSTDTQYF.

This clone is a singleton in its sample. The genes are TRBV27 and TRBJ1-1; TRBD1 matches at 9 bases. The CDR3 sequence is 15 residues long. CDR1 is MNHEY and CDR2 is SMNVEV in the germline V gene (reference sequence). The trim removed 3 bases at V and 2 bases at J, leaving 4 bases unmatched. The chain's CDR3 is CASSFNRGLNTEAFF. The DNA of the CDR3 is TGTGCCAGCAGTTTTAACAGGGGGCTCAACACTGAAGCTTTCTTT.

The chain joins TRBV9 to TRBJ1-4; D might be TRBD1 (5 bases). This CDR3 comprises 15 residues. Trimming removed 4 bases at V and 7 bases at J, with 17 bases between. CDR1 is SGDLS and CDR2 is YYNGEE in the germline V gene. CDR3 nucleotide sequence: TGTGCCAGCAGCCCCGGCCAGGGAGGTAGTGAAAAACTGTTTTTT. Translating gives CASSPGQGGSEKLFF.

The chain couples TRBV5-1 to TRBJ2-5; no clear D gene. The CDR3 consists of 12 residues. V lost 4 bases and J 2 bases, leaving 6 bases between the germline ends. In germline, CDR1 is SGHRS, CDR2 YFSETQ. CDR3 region: CASSVKQETQYF. CDR3 bases: TGCGCCAGCAGCGTCAAACAAGAGACCCAGTACTTC.

This chain links TRBV29-1 with TRBJ1-1, with 7 bases that match TRBD1. The CDR3 has 12 residues. The V and J ends lost 6 bases and 4 bases, in that order; junction bases with no gene match: 5. The germline V gene encodes CDR1 SQVTM and CDR2 ANQGSEA. The CDR3 spells CSVRQGGTEAFF. The CDR3, as DNA: TGCAGCGTCAGACAGGGAGGCACTGAAGCTTTCTTT.

The genes are TRBV19 and TRBJ2-5, with 7 bases identical to TRBD2. The CDR3 covers 17 residues. The V segment lost 4 bases and the J segment 0 bases; nucleotides outside the gene matches: 11. Germline CDR1 and CDR2: LNHDA and SQIVND (reference sequence). This CDR3 reads CASSRTLLATYQETQYF. The CDR3 nucleotides read TGTGCCAGTAGTAGAACCCTACTAGCGACGTACCAAGAGACCCAGTACTTC.

The J gene is TRBJ2-7, the V gene TRBV6-5, with D possibly being TRBD1 (5 bases). CDR1 and CDR2 from the germline V gene are MNHEY and SVGAGI. The CDR3 is made up of 14 amino acids. V was pared by 4 bases and J by 0 bases, with 10 bases between. CDR3 DNA sequence: TGTGCCAGCAGTTTCTCGACAGCCTCCTACGAGCAGTACTTC. It specifies CASSFSTASYEQYF.

The chain joins TRBV27 to TRBJ2-7, with 11 bases aligning to TRBD2. Looked up from germline, CDR1 is MNHEY and CDR2 is SMNVEV (reference sequence). This CDR3 comprises 16 residues. V dropped 2 bases and J dropped 7; count of bases not matched to a gene: 10. The CDR3 region has the DNA TGTGCCAGCAGTTTAGGGGCTCTAGCGGGGGGCGGGGAGCAGTACTTC. Translation: CASSLGALAGGGEQYF.

This clone was counted at least ten times. CDR3 region: CASSFKDIMNTEAFF. The CDR3 DNA reads as TGCGCCAGCAGCTTTAAGGACATCATGAACACTGAAGCTTTCTTT. The V call is TRBV5-1, the J call TRBJ1-1, with a possible D match to TRBD1 (5 bases). The V gene's germline CDR1 is SGHRS and CDR2 YFSETQ. V lost 2 bases and J lost 0, with 11 bases in between. The CDR3 sequence is 15 residues long.

In regard to this clone: One end of the junction fails to match germline, which may point to a read error. This chain links TRBV5-1 with TRBJ2-7; TRBD2 agrees at 9 bases. CDR1 is SGHRS, CDR2 YFSETQ, per germline. The CDR3 loop spans 15 amino acids. In nucleotides, the CDR3 is TGCGCCAGCAGTTTGGGACTAGCCCTCTCCTACGAGCAGTACTTC. It encodes CASSLGLALSYEQYF.

This rearrangement joins TRBV19 to TRBJ2-1; 10 bases line up with TRBD1. Germline V gives CDR1 LNHDA, CDR2 SQIVND (reference sequence). V shed 4 bases and J 8 bases; nucleotides not matched to a gene: 14. The CDR3 sequence is 17 residues long. This CDR3 reads CASSTTNRDRGGDEQFF. The CDR3 nucleotides read TGTGCCAGTAGTACCACCAACCGGGACAGGGGAGGCGATGAGCAGTTCTTC.

The J gene is TRBJ2-3, the V gene TRBV28, with D tentatively TRBD1 (6 bases). The CDR3 is 13 residues long. Looked up from germline, CDR1 is MDHEN and CDR2 is SYDVKM. V dropped 8 bases and J dropped 4 bases, with 13 bases sitting between them. CDR3 DNA sequence: TGTGCCAGCGGCGAGGGGGTCTCAGATACGCAGTATTTT. Its translation is CASGEGVSDTQYF.

The chain links TRBV18 to TRBJ2-3, with unresolved D. This CDR3 has 13 residues. In germline, CDR1 is KGHSH, CDR2 LQKENI. Trimming removed 2 bases from V and 3 bases from J, with 6 bases in between. CDR3 DNA sequence: TGTGCCAGCTCACCAGTCAGGACAGATACGCAGTATTTT. Its protein product is CASSPVRTDTQYF.

The CDR3 protein is CASSVDNGQPQHF. The CDR3 DNA is TGTGCCAGCAGCGTAGACAACGGGCAGCCCCAGCATTTT. The chain joins TRBV9 to TRBJ1-5, with unresolved D. CDR1 and CDR2 from the germline V gene are SGDLS and YYNGEE. The CDR3 contains 13 residues. Trimming took off 0 bases at V and 7 bases at J, with 8 bases between the two ends.

This clone was found once. The CDR3 protein is CAISVQGSSGNTIYF. Here the CDR3 DNA reads TGTGCCATCAGTGTGCAGGGGAGCTCTGGAAACACCATATATTTT. This rearrangement joins TRBV10-3 to TRBJ1-3; D is perhaps TRBD1 (6 bases). CDR3 length: 15 residues. Germline CDR1 is ENHRY and CDR2 is SYGVKD. Trimming shortened V by 4 bases and J by 0 bases, and 10 bases separated the two germline ends.

V usage is TRBV2 and J usage is TRBJ1-2; 12 bases agree with TRBD1. The CDR3 is made up of 13 amino acids. Germline CDR1 reads SNHLY; CDR2 reads FYNNEI. With V trimmed by 5 bases and J by 7 bases, 2 bases remained unmatched. As DNA, the CDR3 is TGTGCCAGCAGTCCGGGACAGGGGGCTGGCTACACCTTC. This codes for CASSPGQGAGYTF.

In this sample, this clone turned up a few times. The chain has TRBV7-2 and TRBJ1-1; a possible D gene is TRBD1 (5 bases). Germline V gene data show CDR1 as SGHTA and CDR2 as FQGNSA. The CDR3 is 14 residues long. V lost 2 bases to trimming and J lost 1 base, with 8 bases between them. As DNA, the CDR3 is TGTGCCAGCAGCTTAAGGGGTCGGAACACTGAAGCTTTCTTT. Its translation: CASSLRGRNTEAFF.

The V and J genes are TRBV11-3 and TRBJ2-1; tentatively, D is TRBD1 (5 bases). Germline CDR1 SGHNT, CDR2 YENEEA. This CDR3 contains 13 residues. Trimming left V 5 bases short and J 4 bases short, with 9 bases between. DNA of the CDR3: TGTGCCAGCAGCCCGGACACTTACAATGAGCAGTTCTTC. It yields the protein CASSPDTYNEQFF.

This rearrangement joins TRBV19 to TRBJ2-7, with 10 positions matching TRBD2. The CDR3 runs 15 residues. The trim removed 5 bases at V and 4 bases at J, leaving 8 bases unmatched. In germline, CDR1 is LNHDA, CDR2 SQIVND (reference sequence). For the CDR3, the DNA is TGTGCCAGTAGTTTCGGACTAGCGGCCTCTTACGAGCAGTACTTC. This sequence encodes CASSFGLAASYEQYF.

The genes are TRBV4-1 and TRBJ2-7; tentative D call: TRBD2 (6 bases). Trimming shortened V by 1 base and J by 0 bases, and 10 bases separated the two germline ends. The CDR3 is 15 residues long. In germline, CDR1 is MGHRA, CDR2 YSYEKL. CDR3 sequence reads: CASSQVTSSSYEQYF. In nucleotides, the CDR3 is TGCGCCAGCAGCCAAGTCACTAGCAGCTCCTACGAGCAGTACTTC.

The rearrangement links TRBV28 to TRBJ1-5; 7 positions match TRBD1. Germline assignment: CDR1 MDHEN and CDR2 SYDVKM. The length of the CDR3 is 14 residues. V lost 4 bases and J lost 7; bases outside the gene matches: 7. The DNA of the CDR3 is TGTGCCAGCAGTTCGGGACAGAAAATACAGCCCCAGCATTTT. It yields the protein CASSSGQKIQPQHF.

This clone turned up a few times. The CDR3 nucleotides read TGTGCCAGCCAACCGGGACCCGGGGGCTACGAGCAGTACTTC. It translates to CASQPGPGGYEQYF. This chain links TRBV7-2 with TRBJ2-7, with D tentatively TRBD2 (6 bases). CDR3 size: 14 residues. V lost 8 bases and J lost 3, with 17 bases in between. Looked up from germline, CDR1 is SGHTA and CDR2 is FQGNSA. The variable domain in full, with the rest retrieved from reference TRBV7-2 and TRBJ2-7, is GAGVSQSPSNKVTEKGKDVELRCDPISGHTALYWYRQSLGQGLEFLIYFQGNSAPDKSGLPSDRFSAERTGGSVSTLTIQRTQQEDSAVYLCASQPGPGGYEQYFGPGTRLTVT.

The rearrangement links TRBV9 to TRBJ1-1; D possibly corresponds to TRBD1 (5 bases). CDR1 and CDR2 (germline): SGDLS, YYNGEE. The CDR3 is 16 amino acids. The V gene lost 4 bases and the J gene lost 1 base, with 17 bases spanning the gap. CDR3 sequence (DNA): TGTGCCAGCAGCCCTACAGACAGCTTTAGGAACACTGAAGCTTTCTTT. As protein: CASSPTDSFRNTEAFF.

The V and J genes are TRBV7-2 and TRBJ2-1; D is perhaps TRBD2 (6 bases). The germline gives CDR1 SGHTA, CDR2 FQGNSA. The CDR3 is 15 amino acids. Trimming left V 3 bases short and J 5 bases short, with 14 bases between. The CDR3 DNA reads as TGTGCCAGCAGCTTTTCCGCGGGACGGGACAATGAGCAGTTCTTC. Its protein is CASSFSAGRDNEQFF.

This chain links TRBV24-1 with TRBJ2-7, with 8 bases lining up with TRBD1. The CDR3 spans 13 residues. The V gene's germline CDR1 is KGHDR and CDR2 SFDVKD. Trimming cost V 4 bases and J 6 bases; bases outside gene matches: 4. The chain's CDR3 is CATSDRGTGEQYF. The CDR3 region has the DNA TGTGCCACCAGTGACCGTGGGACAGGCGAGCAGTACTTC.